This T cell receptor (beta chain) was sequenced during a study of regulatory T cells in long-lasting Graves disease. Trimming removed 1 base at V and 8 bases at J, with 15 bases between. Germline-derived CDR1 and CDR2 are SGHTA and FQGNSA. The CDR3 is 16 amino acids. Turning to this clonotype: As yet, its antigen is unknown.

General study results and limits: TRBV28, TRBJ1-2 and TRBJ2-5 were segments that persistent disease favored.

Time point noted: newly diagnosed GD, antithyroid drugs for less than 3 months. The TCR library was made from RNA extracted from PBMCs. Sequencing libraries for TCR beta were prepared with iRepertoire HTBI primers and Arm-PCR of CDR3 regions. Via MiXCR, TCRdb re-called the multiplex PCR reads, giving one row per CDR3 protein. Of 360,000 or so distinct CDR3 sequences in the sample, 12% were seen once. The sample was also reused in another study, on T cells in Graves' hyperthyroidism and ophthalmopathy. That paper adds: Initially, a first-round RT-PCR of the TCR CDR3 employed the HTBI primer set.

This clonotype was sampled from a young woman with Graves disease. The V call is TRBV7-2, the J call TRBJ1-6, with D unclear. The material sequenced was peripheral blood mononuclear cells (PBMCs), taken at new diagnosis, from a patient treated with antithyroid drugs. The CDR3 DNA follows: TGTGCCAGCAGCTTAGTCCAGGCCAAAGCCGATTCACCCCTCCACTTT. Its translation is CASSLVQAKADSPLHF.